The rows below give T cell receptor beta chains drawn from one sample of a study of T cells in Graves' hyperthyroidism and ophthalmopathy. TCRdb reprocessed the multiplex PCR reads with MiXCR, giving one entry per CDR3 protein. The sample shows 550,000 to 700,000 distinct CDR3 sequences, about 15% of them seen only once. Sequencing input: blood. The receptors derive from a woman between 40 and 55 years old with Graves' ophthalmopathy. Both conserved end residues are part of each CDR3. Each record gives: D gene, V gene, J gene, clone size, CDR3 protein, CDR3 DNA. A D gene is named only where the DNA matches it firmly. Clone size, where shown, is once, few, many, or a class for clones that have expanded.

d_gene: -; v_gene: TRBV6-2/TRBV6-3; j_gene: TRBJ1-1; abundance: few; CDR3aa: CASSYGSNLNTEAFF; CDR3nt: TGTGCCAGCAGTTATGGGTCCAACTTGAACACTGAAGCTTTCTTT
d_gene: -; v_gene: TRBV12-3/TRBV12-4; j_gene: TRBJ2-2; abundance: few; CDR3aa: CASRPKSAGELFF; CDR3nt: TGTGCCAGCCGACCGAAGTCGGCCGGGGAGCTGTTTTTT
d_gene: -; v_gene: TRBV6-1; j_gene: TRBJ2-7; abundance: many; CDR3aa: CASSEVFGLYEQYF; CDR3nt: TGTGCCAGCAGTGAGGTCTTCGGGCTCTACGAGCAGTACTTC
d_gene: -; v_gene: TRBV29-1; j_gene: TRBJ1-1; abundance: many; CDR3aa: CSVAFNQNTEAFF; CDR3nt: TGCAGCGTTGCTTTCAACCAGAACACTGAAGCTTTCTTT
d_gene: TRBD1; v_gene: TRBV20-1; j_gene: TRBJ2-7; abundance: many; CDR3aa: CSARDGGQHLSNEQYF; CDR3nt: TGCAGTGCTAGAGATGGGGGACAGCACCTTTCTAACGAGCAGTACTTC
d_gene: -; v_gene: TRBV11-2; j_gene: TRBJ2-4; abundance: many; CDR3aa: CASSLGVRADIQYF; CDR3nt: TGTGCCAGCAGCTTGGGCGTCAGGGCGGACATTCAGTACTTC
d_gene: TRBD2; v_gene: TRBV27; j_gene: TRBJ2-7; abundance: many; CDR3aa: CAIRGGDEQYF; CDR3nt: TGTGCCATCCGGGGAGGGGACGAGCAGTACTTC
d_gene: -; v_gene: TRBV4-1; j_gene: TRBJ1-2; abundance: few; CDR3aa: CASSQEGTGNYGYTF; CDR3nt: TGCGCCAGCAGCCAAGAAGGCACAGGAAACTATGGCTACACCTTC
d_gene: TRBD2; v_gene: TRBV6-4; j_gene: TRBJ2-1; abundance: many; CDR3aa: CASSSGLAGWTGNEQFF; CDR3nt: TGTGCCAGCAGCTCAGGACTAGCGGGCTGGACGGGTAATGAGCAGTTCTTC
d_gene: -; v_gene: TRBV20-1; j_gene: TRBJ2-5; abundance: many; CDR3aa: CSAFDGFQETQYF; CDR3nt: TGCAGTGCTTTCGACGGTTTCCAAGAGACCCAGTACTTC
d_gene: -; v_gene: TRBV6-5; j_gene: TRBJ2-3; abundance: many; CDR3aa: CATRFGLTDTQYF; CDR3nt: TGTGCCACCCGTTTTGGTCTCACAGATACGCAGTATTTT
d_gene: -; v_gene: TRBV19; j_gene: TRBJ1-2; abundance: many; CDR3aa: CATGVYGYTF; CDR3nt: TGTGCCACTGGAGTCTATGGCTACACCTTC
d_gene: TRBD1; v_gene: TRBV6-5; j_gene: TRBJ2-2; abundance: many; CDR3aa: CASSYRQGGNTGELFF; CDR3nt: TGTGCCAGCAGTTACCGACAGGGGGGGAACACCGGGGAGCTGTTTTTT
d_gene: -; v_gene: TRBV27; j_gene: TRBJ1-5; abundance: many; CDR3aa: CASRITGYSNQPQHF; CDR3nt: TGTGCCAGCAGGATAACAGGATATAGCAATCAGCCCCAGCATTTT
d_gene: TRBD1; v_gene: TRBV28; j_gene: TRBJ1-6; abundance: many; CDR3aa: CASSMDRGHSPLHF; CDR3nt: TGCGCCAGCAGCATGGACAGGGGGCATTCACCCCTCCACTTT
d_gene: TRBD2; v_gene: TRBV6-2/TRBV6-3; j_gene: TRBJ2-2; abundance: few; CDR3aa: CASIRTSGRAGELFF; CDR3nt: TGTGCCAGCATCCGGACTAGCGGGAGGGCCGGGGAGCTGTTCTTT
d_gene: -; v_gene: TRBV28; j_gene: TRBJ2-7; abundance: -; CDR3aa: CASSSPGGTRESSSYEQYF; CDR3nt: TGTGCCAGCAGTTCCCCAGGGGGGACGCGGGAGAGTAGCTCCTACGAGCAGTACTTC